This TCR beta chain was recorded in a study of long-term antiretroviral therapy in people with HIV. Study-wide results and caveats: Nothing was known about ART adherence, viral resistance or changes in therapy. In HIV, the repertoires covered a tighter span of CDR3 lengths than in controls. Blood in the study was drawn between 2004 and 2017, possibly under older ART regimens, which may be less effective than current ones. Every time point showed a repertoire led by clones expanded before ART.

Turning to this clone: The antigen is unknown.

V dropped 6 bases and J dropped 2; count of bases not matched to a gene: 1. The CDR3 is 12 amino acids. The germline V gene encodes CDR1 ENHRY and CDR2 SYGVKD. They ran version v3.0 of the immunoSEQ assay at survey level. Assay: immunoSEQ multiplex PCR; the TCRdb copy retains only in-frame clones and omits some. The data contain some 14,000 clones, roughly 82% of them singletons. J is TRBJ2-7 and V is TRBV10-3, with 7 bases lining up with TRBD1. The material sequenced was unsorted PBMCs, taken 0.4 years after starting antiretroviral therapy. The TCR comes from a man younger than 40 with HIV. The CDR3 region is CAIRQGPYEQYF. In DNA form, the CDR3 reads TGTGCCATCAGACAGGGGCCCTACGAGCAGTACTTC.